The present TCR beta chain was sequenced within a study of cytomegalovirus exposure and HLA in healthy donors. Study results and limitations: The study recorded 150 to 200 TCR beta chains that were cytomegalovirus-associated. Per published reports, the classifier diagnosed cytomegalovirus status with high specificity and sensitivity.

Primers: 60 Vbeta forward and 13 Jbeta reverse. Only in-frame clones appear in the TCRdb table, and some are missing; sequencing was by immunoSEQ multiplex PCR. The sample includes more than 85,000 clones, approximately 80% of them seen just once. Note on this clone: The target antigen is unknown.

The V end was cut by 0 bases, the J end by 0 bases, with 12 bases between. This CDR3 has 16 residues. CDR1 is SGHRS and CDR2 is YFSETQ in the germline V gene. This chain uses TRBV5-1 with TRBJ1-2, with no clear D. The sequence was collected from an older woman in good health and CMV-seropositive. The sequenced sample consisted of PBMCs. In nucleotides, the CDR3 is TGCGCCAGCAGCTTGGGGGCAGCTGGTACTAACTATGGCTACACCTTC. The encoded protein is CASSLGAAGTNYGYTF.